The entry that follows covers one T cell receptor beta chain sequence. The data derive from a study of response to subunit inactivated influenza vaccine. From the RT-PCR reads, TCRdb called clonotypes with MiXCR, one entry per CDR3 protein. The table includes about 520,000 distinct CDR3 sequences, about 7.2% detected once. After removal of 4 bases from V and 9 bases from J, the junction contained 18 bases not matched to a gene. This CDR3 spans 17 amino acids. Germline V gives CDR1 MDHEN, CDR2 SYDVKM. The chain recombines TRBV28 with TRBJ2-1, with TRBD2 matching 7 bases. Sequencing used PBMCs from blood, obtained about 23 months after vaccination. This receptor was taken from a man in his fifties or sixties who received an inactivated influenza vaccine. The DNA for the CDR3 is TGTGCCAGCAGTTCCGGACTAGAAAGGTTCCGGAGGGGTGAGCAGTTCTTC. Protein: CASSSGLERFRRGEQFF.